These 32 T cell receptor beta chains originate from one sample sequenced in a study of T cells in Graves' hyperthyroidism and ophthalmopathy (dated by TCRdb to the late 2010s). The library was produced with multiplex PCR. The sample was run on an Illumina HiSeq 2000. The TCR beta CDR3 regions were amplified from the RNA transcripts. For the first round of RT-PCR on the TCR CDR3, the HTBI primer set was used together with the Qiagen OneStep RT-PCR kit. TCRdb reprocessed the public reads (quality trimming at Q25 with fastp, clone calling with MiXCR) and kept in-frame beta chains. When rows share a CDR3 protein, they turn into one entry using the most common DNA and genes. Here the sample has about 180,000 distinct CDR3 sequences; about a sixth occur a single time. About 29% of the sample comes from the top ten. Sequencing used blood. The receptors stem from a woman aged 50 to 60 with Graves' hyperthyroidism.

The V gene is TRBV28, the J gene TRBJ1-2; D is possibly TRBD1 (6 bases). Per the germline V gene, CDR1 is MDHEN and CDR2 is SYDVKM. V was pared by 7 bases and J by 5 bases, with 23 bases between. The CDR3 loop spans 16 amino acids. DNA for the CDR3: TGTGCCAGCACCACGGCGATGGGGGGCGGGCTATATGGCTACACCTTC. It codes for CASTTAMGGGLYGYTF.

The table lists this clonotype with many counts. The chain couples TRBV5-1 to TRBJ1-2; D call uncertain. The CDR3 covers 15 residues. Trimming left V 2 bases short and J 2 bases short, with 13 bases between. In germline, CDR1 is SGHRS, CDR2 YFSETQ. CDR3 coding DNA: TGCGCCAGCAGCTTCCGTCGAGGCTACAACTATGGCTACACCTTC. The encoded protein is CASSFRRGYNYGYTF.

This clonotype was seen a few times. The chain is built from TRBV7-9 and TRBJ1-5; D remains ambiguous. This CDR3 comprises 14 residues. The V end was cut by 6 bases, the J end by 2 bases, with 11 bases between. Germline CDR1 SEHNR, CDR2 FQNEAQ (reference sequence). The CDR3 DNA reads as TGTGCCAGCAGTACTGGGATGGGCAATCAGCCCCAGCATTTT. As protein: CASSTGMGNQPQHF. Variable domain in full (rest from reference TRBV7-9 and TRBJ1-5): DTGVSQNPRHKITKRGQNVTFRCDPISEHNRLYWYRQTLGQGPEFLTYFQNEAQLEKSRLLSDRFSAERPKGSFSTLEIQRTEQGDSAMYLCASSTGMGNQPQHFGDGTRLSIL.

This clonotype was seen a few times. A much larger clone differs from this one at a single base, so this may be a read error. The chain carries TRBV28 and TRBJ2-2; the D is unclear. The CDR3 totals 15 residues. CDR1 MDHEN and CDR2 SYDVKM come from the germline V gene. CDR3 coding DNA: TGTGCCGGCAGATCAGGCTACACGAACACCGGGGAGCTGTTTTTT. Amino acid sequence: CAGRSGYTNTGELFF.

This clonotype was recorded many times. V usage is TRBV3-1 and J usage is TRBJ2-1; D possibly corresponds to TRBD2 (6 bases). V lost 0 bases, J lost 7 bases, and 13 bases lay in between. The CDR3 runs 15 residues. The germline V gene encodes CDR1 LGHDT and CDR2 YNNKEL (reference sequence). CDR3 in DNA: TGTGCCAGCAGCCAAGACCCCCTAGGAGGGAATGAGCAGTTCTTC. As protein: CASSQDPLGGNEQFF.

This clonotype was counted ten times or more. This chain joins TRBV5-4 and TRBJ2-2; 10 bases are a match to TRBD2. Looked up from germline, CDR1 is SGHNT and CDR2 is YYREEE (reference sequence). This CDR3 has 15 amino acids. V was clipped by 4 bases and J by 4 bases; unmatched bases: 4. This CDR3 reads CASSKAGGRTGELFF. CDR3 coding DNA: TGTGCCAGCAGCAAAGCGGGGGGGCGCACCGGGGAGCTGTTTTTT.

Ten or more counts support this clonotype. The genes are TRBV3-1 and TRBJ1-1; D not certain. With 4 bases removed from V and 0 bases from J, the gap between germline ends came to 12 bases. This CDR3 has 15 amino acids. The germline CDR1 and CDR2 sequences are LGHDT and YNNKEL (reference sequence). CDR3 sequence: CASSPRARMNTEAFF. In nucleotides, the CDR3 is TGTGCCAGCAGCCCTAGAGCGAGAATGAACACTGAAGCTTTCTTT.

This clonotype was seen ten or more times. The gene calls are TRBV2 and TRBJ2-3; D is undetermined. Germline V lookup: CDR1 SNHLY, CDR2 FYNNEI. Deletions cut 9 bases from V and 10 bases from J, with 26 bases between. The CDR3 runs to 15 residues. CDR3 sequence (DNA): TGTGCCAGTCGCCTGGATCATGGGGTCCCACAGTCGCAGTATTTT. Translated, it gives CASRLDHGVPQSQYF.

For this clonotype: This CDR3 is missing its conserved last phenylalanine or tryptophan, likely due to a read error. V gene TRBV3-1 combines with J gene TRBJ1-1; the D gene is possibly TRBD1 (5 bases). CDR3 size: 16 residues. The germline V gene has CDR1 LGHDT and CDR2 YNNKEL (reference sequence). V lost 4 bases and J lost 0, with 15 bases in between. The CDR3, as DNA: TGTGCCAGCAGCCGAAGGCAGGGCGGACTGAACACTGAAGCTTTCTCT. As protein: CASSRRQGGLNTEAFS.

With respect to this clonotype: A read error may be the cause here, since a much bigger clone is one base away. V usage is TRBV14 and J usage is TRBJ1-1; 9 nucleotides align to TRBD1. Germline CDR1 SGHDN, CDR2 FVKESK. CDR3 length: 13 amino acids. CDR3 region: CASQRDRVTGAFF. The CDR3 DNA is TGTGCCAGTCAACGGGACAGGGTGACTGGAGCTTTCTTT. Filled out from reference TRBV14 and TRBJ1-1, the complete variable domain reads EAGVTQFPSHSVIEKGQTVTLRCDPISGHDNLYWYRRVMGKEIKFLLHFVKESKQDESGMPNNRFLAERTGGTYSTLKVQPAELEDSGVYFCASQRDRVTGAFFGQGTRLTVV.

The J gene is TRBJ2-7, the V gene TRBV18, with 7 nucleotides matching TRBD1. The CDR3 length is 13 residues. Germline values: CDR1 KGHSH, CDR2 LQKENI. Trimming took 2 bases from V and 5 from J; bases not matched to a gene: 3. For the CDR3, the DNA is TGTGCCAGCTCACCAAACAGGGGTCACGAGCAGTACTTC. The encoded protein is CASSPNRGHEQYF.

The CDR3 protein is CASSIQVTAYEQYF. As DNA, the CDR3 is TGTGCCAGTAGTATACAGGTTACCGCCTACGAGCAGTACTTC. The V gene is TRBV19, the J gene TRBJ2-7; no firm D call. Deletions cut 2 bases from V and 2 bases from J, with 10 bases between. There are 14 residues in the CDR3. Germline assignment: CDR1 LNHDA and CDR2 SQIVND (reference sequence).

This clonotype was seen ten or more times. The chain joins TRBV11-2 to TRBJ1-2; TRBD1 is a possible D gene (5 bases). The CDR3 has 13 residues. V was pared by 5 bases and J by 2 bases, with 9 bases between. Germline CDR1 SGHAT, CDR2 FQNNGV. This CDR3 reads CASSPQGNYGYTF. The CDR3 bases are TGTGCCAGCAGCCCCCAGGGAAACTATGGCTACACCTTC. The variable domain in full, with the rest retrieved from reference TRBV11-2 and TRBJ1-2, is EAGVAQSPRYKIIEKRQSVAFWCNPISGHATLYWYQQILGQGPKLLIQFQNNGVVDDSQLPKDRFSAERLKGVDSTLKIQPAKLEDSAVYLCASSPQGNYGYTFGSGTRLTVV.

Concerning this clonotype: A read error is possible here, since a much larger clone lies one base away. This sequence joins TRBV5-1 and TRBJ1-2; possible D gene TRBD1, 5 bases. The germline gives CDR1 SGHRS, CDR2 YFSETQ. The CDR3 covers 14 residues. The V end was cut by 0 bases, the J end by 5 bases, with 11 bases between. The DNA for the CDR3 is TGCGCCAGCAGCTTGGGGGGGGGAGCTTATGGCTACACCTTC. It translates to CASSLGGGAYGYTF.

This clonotype came up many times. The rearrangement links TRBV10-2 to TRBJ1-2, with D hard to call. Germline CDR1 is WSHSY and CDR2 is SAAADI. The CDR3 loop spans 12 amino acids. Deletions cut 5 bases from V and 2 bases from J, with 6 bases between. The CDR3 sequence: CASSTGNYGYTF. The CDR3 DNA reads as TGCGCCAGCAGTACCGGGAACTATGGCTACACCTTC.

The chain couples TRBV28 to TRBJ1-6; D remains unclear. Trimming cost V 7 bases and J 9 bases, with 13 bases left between them. The CDR3 is made up of 13 amino acids. CDR1 and CDR2 from the germline V gene are MDHEN and SYDVKM. CDR3 protein: CASNGRRGSPLHF. The CDR3 DNA reads as TGTGCCAGCAACGGCAGGCGGGGTTCACCCCTCCACTTT.

This clonotype has at least ten counts. V gene TRBV20-1 combines with J gene TRBJ2-7; D may match TRBD1 or TRBD2 (5 bases each). Per germline, CDR1 DFQATT and CDR2 SNEGSKA (reference sequence). Trimming removed 0 bases from V and 2 bases from J, with 11 bases in between. The CDR3 runs 14 residues. The CDR3 coding sequence is TGCAGTGCTAGAGATCCGTGGGGGACCTACGAGCAGTACTTC. It specifies CSARDPWGTYEQYF.

Many counts were recorded for this clonotype. This chain joins TRBV28 and TRBJ2-7, with D possibly matching TRBD2 (6 bases). The V gene lost 6 bases and the J gene lost 3 bases, with 18 bases spanning the gap. CDR1 and CDR2 (germline): MDHEN, SYDVKM. The CDR3 is made up of 15 amino acids. This CDR3 is CASRIRGGGIYEQYF. The CDR3 bases are TGTGCCAGCAGAATAAGAGGAGGAGGGATCTACGAGCAGTACTTC.

There are many counts of this clonotype. The rearrangement uses TRBV18 and TRBJ2-7; no definite D call. V was pared by 3 bases and J by 1 base, with 10 bases between. Per germline, CDR1 KGHSH and CDR2 LQKENI. The CDR3 spans 14 residues. DNA for the CDR3: TGTGCCAGCTCACCCCCCGACCTGTCCTACGAGCAGTACTTC. This sequence encodes CASSPPDLSYEQYF.

This clonotype was seen at least ten times. This chain links TRBV20-1 with TRBJ1-5; no firm D call. V was pared by 4 bases and J by 2 bases, with 15 bases between. Germline V gene lookup returns CDR1 DFQATT and CDR2 SNEGSKA (reference sequence). CDR3 length: 15 residues. The CDR3 spells CSANDMDARNQPQHF. The CDR3 coding sequence is TGCAGTGCTAACGATATGGACGCCCGCAATCAGCCCCAGCATTTT.

The sample holds many counts of this clonotype. This chain connects TRBV12-3 or TRBV12-4 to TRBJ1-5; D is perhaps TRBD1 (5 bases). This CDR3 contains 12 residues. V was shortened by 2 bases and J by 11 bases, with 10 bases between the two germline ends. Written as DNA, the CDR3 is TGTGCCAGCAGTTTATTGCAGGGCGCCCAGCATTTT. It translates to CASSLLQGAQHF.

This clonotype was observed many times. The J gene is TRBJ2-2, the V gene TRBV5-1; no reliable D call. The CDR3 loop spans 15 amino acids. V lost 0 bases to trimming and J lost 7 bases, with 13 bases between them. Germline CDR1 is SGHRS and CDR2 is YFSETQ. The CDR3 is CASSLVATSSGELFF. The CDR3 nucleotides are TGCGCCAGCAGCTTGGTGGCTACCTCCAGCGGGGAGCTGTTTTTT.

CDR3 nucleotide sequence: TGTGCCAGCAGCCCAGGAGGTGGGGGCTCCTACGAGCAGTACTTC. It yields the protein CASSPGGGGSYEQYF. The V call is TRBV7-2, the J call TRBJ2-7; D may match TRBD1 or TRBD2 (5 bases each). Germline lookup yields CDR1 SGHTA and CDR2 FQGNSA. This CDR3 region has 15 residues. Deletions cut 5 bases from V and 0 bases from J, with 14 bases between.

This clonotype has ten or more counts. V and J are TRBV4-2 and TRBJ1-1, with 7 positions matching TRBD1. Germline V gene data show CDR1 as LGHNA and CDR2 as YNFKEQ. This CDR3 has 16 amino acids. The junction had 11 bases not matched to a gene; V was cut back by 3 bases and J by 4 bases. CDR3 amino acids: CASSHASPGQFTEAFF. The DNA for the CDR3 is TGTGCCAGCAGCCATGCATCTCCGGGACAGTTCACTGAAGCTTTCTTT.

The sample holds a few counts of this clonotype. A much larger clone differs from this one at a single base, so this may be a read error. The CDR3, as DNA: TGTGCCAGCAGTTACTCGGAGATTGAAGCTTTCTTT. This codes for CASSYSEIEAFF. This chain connects TRBV6-5 to TRBJ1-1; no reliable D call. The CDR3 has 12 residues. Deletions cut 0 bases from V and 7 bases from J, with 6 bases between. From germline, CDR1 is MNHEY and CDR2 SVGAGI.

This clonotype was seen many times. The chain uses TRBV7-6 and TRBJ2-2, with a weak D call TRBD2 (7 bases). The germline CDR1 and CDR2 sequences are SGHVS and FNYEAQ. Trimming left V 6 bases short and J 3 bases short, with 20 bases between. CDR3 length equals 17 residues. The CDR3 is CASRHRTEGGDTGELFF. The CDR3 nucleotides are TGTGCCAGCAGACACCGGACGGAGGGGGGGGACACCGGGGAGCTGTTTTTT.

This chain joins TRBV4-3 and TRBJ2-7, with 13 bases lining up with TRBD2. This CDR3 spans 16 amino acids. Germline CDR1 LGHNA, CDR2 YSLEER. J was trimmed by 2 bases and V by 6 bases; bases with no gene match: 7. This CDR3 reads CASRPTSGGGPYEQYF. The CDR3 DNA follows: TGCGCCAGCAGACCCACTAGCGGGGGGGGCCCCTACGAGCAGTACTTC.

This clonotype was seen a few times. The chain carries TRBV6-2 or TRBV6-3 and TRBJ1-2; possibly TRBD1 for D (6 bases). This CDR3 has 13 amino acids. Germline V gene lookup returns CDR1 MNHEY and CDR2 SVGEGT. V gave up 6 bases and J gave up 6 bases, with 14 bases separating them. CDR3 sequence reads: CASSLTGINGYTF. The CDR3 DNA sequence: TGTGCCAGCAGCCTAACAGGGATTAATGGCTACACCTTC.

This clonotype was observed a few times. The rearrangement joins TRBV4-1 to TRBJ2-7; the D gene could be TRBD1 or TRBD2 (6 bases each). The V gene's germline CDR1 is MGHRA and CDR2 YSYEKL. The CDR3 is made up of 14 amino acids. V was cut by 4 bases and J by 6 bases, with 16 bases left in between. CDR3 bases: TGCGCCAGCAGCCCGGATATGGGGGGCCCCGAGCAGTACTTC. It encodes CASSPDMGGPEQYF.

The sample holds a few counts of this clonotype. The genes are TRBV18 and TRBJ2-2; D could derive from TRBD1 or TRBD2 (5 bases each). CDR1 KGHSH and CDR2 LQKENI come from the germline V gene. The V gene lost 8 bases and the J gene lost 9 bases, with 19 bases spanning the gap. The CDR3 totals 14 residues. The CDR3 reads CASHRRGLLRELFF. The CDR3 coding sequence is TGTGCCAGCCACCGCCGGGGCCTCCTCCGGGAGCTGTTTTTT.

This clonotype has ten or more counts. The J gene is TRBJ1-6, the V gene TRBV2; D unresolved. The CDR3 contains 11 residues. The V end was cut by 7 bases, the J end by 14 bases, with 12 bases between. Germline V CDR1 and CDR2: SNHLY, FYNNEI. DNA for the CDR3: TGTGCCAGCACTAGCGTGAGAACCCTCCACTTT. Protein sequence: CASTSVRTLHF.

This clonotype was seen ten or more times. The gene calls are TRBV7-9 and TRBJ2-2; TRBD2 matches at 8 bases. The V segment lost 4 bases and the J segment 5 bases; nucleotides outside the gene matches: 6. Germline CDR1 reads SEHNR; CDR2 reads FQNEAQ (reference sequence). This CDR3 spans 15 amino acids. The CDR3 spells CASSSQAGETGELFF. The CDR3 DNA reads TGTGCCAGCAGCTCCCAAGCGGGGGAGACCGGGGAGCTGTTTTTT.